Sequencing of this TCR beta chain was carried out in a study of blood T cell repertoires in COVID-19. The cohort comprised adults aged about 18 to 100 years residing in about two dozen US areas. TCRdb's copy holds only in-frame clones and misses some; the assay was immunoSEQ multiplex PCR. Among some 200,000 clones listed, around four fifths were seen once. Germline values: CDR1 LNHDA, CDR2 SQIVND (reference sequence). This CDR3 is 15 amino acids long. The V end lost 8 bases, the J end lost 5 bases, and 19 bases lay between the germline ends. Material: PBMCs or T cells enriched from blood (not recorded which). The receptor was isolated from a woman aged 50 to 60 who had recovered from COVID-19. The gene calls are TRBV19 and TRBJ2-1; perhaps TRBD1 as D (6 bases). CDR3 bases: TGTGCCAGTGGAATGGCAGGGGCTCGGAACAATGAGCAGTTCTTC. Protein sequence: CASGMAGARNNEQFF.